This T cell receptor beta chain comes out of a study of cytomegalovirus exposure and HLA in healthy donors (dated by TCRdb to about 2017). As for the study more broadly: An earlier analysis of some 600 of the donors reported approximately 280 Gb of sequence data and roughly 120 million unique TCR beta sequences obtained from some 170 million T cells. An early release covering 500 to 750 HLA-typed donors comprised about 300 gigabases of sequencing data and tens of millions of unique TCR sequences. Among the approximately 420 genotyped donors, around 81% belonged to the genetic ancestry cluster associated with self-reported Caucasian donors. The aim of the study was to test whether cataloging public T cell receptors could identify signatures of past pathogen exposure. Using immunosequencing, the study profiled T cell repertoires from some 670 subjects and related those repertoires to cytomegalovirus serostatus. Along with the roughly 700-subject first cohort, a separate validation cohort of over a hundred different subjects was used. The study combined high-throughput TCR immunosequencing, statistical association of individual TCRs with disease status, and machine learning to predict cytomegalovirus infection status. In a later analysis, previously published TCR beta repertoires from several hundred donors were re-analyzed and high-resolution HLA genotyping was added so that TCR occurrence patterns could be studied. Rather than drawing on any new phenotypic data, the later analysis identified candidate immune exposures from TCR beta sequences and the way those sequences occurred across donors. To decide whether each TCR beta V gene segment behaved as functional or pseudogenic, an earlier analysis of some 570 of the donors relied on high-throughput TCR beta sequencing. Donor age, sex, ethnicity and CMV serostatus were collected together with the repertoire data. Genome-wide SNP genotypes for about three fifths of the roughly 700 donors were used in a later genetic analysis, which treated that subset as a discovery cohort. Every repertoire in the discovery cohort had been generated on one and the same sequencing platform. HLA typing covered class I and class II loci at four-digit resolution. The number of donors typed differed by locus, with about 629-630 for A, B, C, DRB1 and DQB1, approximately 500 for DQA1, 606 for DPA1, and some 450 for DPB1. A handful of DR-DQ haplotypes were treated as single units for association and clustering because of strong linkage in the cohort. On average, 235,054 unique TCR beta nucleotide sequences were sequenced per donor among 398 genotyped donors of the cohort, with roughly 18% of those sequences being non-productive.

Results and caveats for the whole study, not just this receptor: In a later analysis, the rate of TCR association differed among HLA loci, with DRB1 alleles having the most associated TCRs and HLA-C alleles having the fewest. Specific HLA alleles were associated with some 15,000 TCR beta sequences at a false discovery rate of 0.05 in a later analysis. A further reported finding was that TCR beta sequences accurately predicted the HLA-A and HLA-B alleles for most subjects in the first cohort. A cluster of highly shared sequence variants was judged likely to be a technical artifact of the sequencing pipeline. Sequencing depth was assumed to be roughly uniform across donors in the presence/absence analyses, though that assumption may not hold. Linkage disequilibrium might explain the correlated functional status among segregating V segments, but an unknown experimental factor could not be ruled out. The cohort was sequenced for TCR beta chains only, and without alpha or paired-chain data the features that could be detected were limited. Because the 87-base-pair reads could not distinguish some IMGT-functional V segments, including TRBV6-2 and TRBV6-3, those segments were excluded. It was suggested by the authors that the approach could potentially be generalized to other disease states and immunological phenotypes. According to a later genetic analysis, donors in an Asian-associated ancestry cluster had fewer N-insertions in productive TCRs than the approximately 670-donor mean. V-gene and J-gene trimming of TCR beta chains was associated with a missense DCLRE1C variant in a later genetic analysis, and the association was replicated in an independent cohort. When HLA alleles, especially DR and DQ, strongly co-occurred, TCR associations were difficult to assign to individual alleles. For the cohort, immune exposure information was limited to CMV serostatus. The classifier was reported to diagnose cytomegalovirus status with high specificity and sensitivity in both the original and validation cohorts. In an earlier analysis of 500 to 650 of the donors, most TCR beta V segments appeared in productive rearrangements about 90% or about 30% of the time, broadly matching IMGT annotations. In a later analysis, several top co-occurrence clusters were reported to appear linked to parvovirus B19, influenza, CMV and Epstein-Barr virus. HLA typing was unavailable for some donors at each locus, so association tests used only the typed subset. Most TCR sequences were seen in very few donors, while some public TCRs were found in many individuals. Because counts were too low, roughly 18 rarely observed V segments, including chromosome 9 orphons, were left out of the earlier analysis of over 550 of the donors. Compared with equally common non-associated chains, HLA-associated TCR beta chains in a later analysis were more clonally expanded and had lower generation probabilities. The study listed 150 to 200 TCR beta chains as associated with cytomegalovirus. A later analysis found that most CMV-associated TCR beta chains appeared HLA-restricted, with HLA associations seemingly driven largely by CMV exposure. A few of the identified cytomegalovirus-associated TCR beta chains were confirmed in vitro to be specific for cytomegalovirus antigens.

The CDR3 goes from the cysteine to the phenylalanine over 13 residues. The kept DNA is CDR3 alone, 39 bases in frame from the first base. CDR1 and CDR2, looked up from the germline V gene, are SGHTA and FQGTGA. Trimming costs V 3 bases and J 8 bases, and their ends lie 13 bases apart. In total, around 600 healthy bone marrow donors made up the cohort. Cohort members were all nominally healthy when sampled, although unrecorded immune exposures were likely present. The donor was CMV seropositive and belonged to the group of more than 250 seropositive cohort members. A peripheral blood sample was provided by each donor, and peripheral blood mononuclear cells were used for TCR beta sequencing. The Qiagen DNeasy Blood Extraction Kit was used to extract genomic DNA from the blood cell samples. Libraries were built with the immunoSEQ multiplex PCR assay. A mixture of 60 forward primers for TCR Vbeta segments and 13 reverse primers for TCR Jbeta segments was used in the multiplex PCR. Amplification of the CDR3 region of rearranged TCR beta genes was performed with a multiplex PCR assay on genomic DNA. The amplified TCR beta libraries were sequenced on the Illumina HiSeq System as 87-base-pair reads. The original pipeline was this. Across the roughly 600 repertoires, a later analysis counted roughly 84 million unique TCR beta chains, 9.5 million to 13 million of which were shared by at least two donors. A nearest-neighbor algorithm error-corrected the raw reads and collapsed the reads into unique sequences, merging closely related sequences to remove PCR and sequencing errors. To assign V, D and J gene segments, CDR3 sequences were aligned to IMGT reference sequences. For a sequence to be retained, a match of at least six nucleotides to both a V gene segment and a J gene segment was required. Rearrangements were classified as productive when the CDR3 lacked stop codons and remained in frame with V and J, and all other rearrangements were classified as non-productive. CDR3 was defined by IMGT convention, running from the second conserved V-encoded cysteine to the conserved J-encoded phenylalanine. The earlier analysis of fewer than 750 of the donors excluded sequences that lacked an unambiguous match to a single V gene segment. In an earlier analysis of 587 of the donors, V segments were called functional above 56.7% productive rearrangements and were called segregating when the between-donor standard deviation exceeded 5%. A statistical classification framework was built for diagnosing cytomegalovirus status from the catalog of TCR beta chain sequences. In a later analysis, TCR nucleotide sequences were compared against IMGT/GENE-DB human TR gene sequences so that V and J genes could be assigned. In a later analysis, CDR3 sequences and most-parsimonious VDJ recombination scenarios were assigned using the TCRdist pipeline. In a later analysis, each TCR beta chain was defined by its CDR3 amino acid sequence together with its V-gene family, and reads lacking a unique V-gene family were excluded. As a way to deal with suspected cross-contamination and a sequencing artifact, a later analysis dropped 640 or so nucleotide sequences that were highly shared and had low generation probability. A later analysis calculated a clonal expansion index for each public chain from normalized within-repertoire ranks of inferred template counts. In a later analysis, generation probabilities were computed with a VDJ recombination model fitted to out-of-frame rearrangements, and the resulting probabilities were checked against IGoR. Hypergeometric tests were used in a later analysis to score TCR-TCR, TCR-HLA and TCR-CMV co-occurrence, with a repertoire-size bias correction applied to the TCR pairs. A later analysis estimated false discovery rates by permuting HLA or CMV assignments 20 times. A later analysis grouped co-occurring TCRs with DBSCAN, adding TCRdist sequence similarity when clustering within HLA-allele-positive subsets. Repertoires with fewer than 30,000 or more than 120,000 public chains, plus five repertoires with anomalous nucleotide sharing, were excluded from co-occurrence clustering. Imported from immuneACCESS, the table was reduced by TCRdb to in-frame sequences with V and J called. These copies leave out some clones; in studies compared against another copy, an unresolved V gene accounts for under half, and the cause of the remainder is not known. The V and J calls and the clone size are those of that table, but D and trimming were determined from the DNA. Here the sample has approximately 170,000 clones; approximately 84% occur a single time. Over 2.5% of the sample rests with the top ten.

The sample holds one count of this clone. What this receptor recognizes is not known. The sample holds no much larger clone one base away, and base qualities are not on file. The TCR was taken from a man between 25 and 39 years old in good health and CMV-seropositive. Specimen: PBMCs. This chain is built from TRBV7-3 and TRBJ1-2, with an unclear D gene assignment. The CDR3 corresponds to CASSLNRGSGYTF. The nucleotide sequence is TGTGCCAGCAGCTTGAATCGGGGTAGCGGCTACACCTTC.